A selection of T cell receptor beta chains follows, all from one sample in a study of cytomegalovirus exposure and HLA in healthy donors. Using immunoSEQ multiplex PCR, the repertoire was profiled, and TCRdb retains in-frame clones only, with some absent. The sample lists 60,000 to 80,000 clones; 65% to 75% were seen once. The material sequenced was PBMCs. Source of these receptors: a woman under 40 in good health and CMV-seronegative. Each CDR3 is given with its conserved first and last residue. The D gene is left open where the match is weak. Only part of the rows carry a size: once, few, many, or a class if the clone is expanded.

clone_size j_call v_call d_call cdr3_nt cdr3_aa
NA TRBJ2-5 TRBV7-2 TRBD2 TGTGCCAGCAGGGGGACTAGCGGGAGGGCCGAGACCCAGTACTTC CASRGTSGRAETQYF
NA TRBJ1-5 TRBV7-2 NA TGTGCCAGCAGCTTGGGTACAGGACAAGGGCAGCCCCAGCATTTT CASSLGTGQGQPQHF
NA TRBJ2-6 TRBV14 NA TGTGCCAGCAGCCAAGATCGAACCGTAGCCGGGGCCAACGTCCTGACTTTC CASSQDRTVAGANVLTF
NA TRBJ2-7 TRBV5-1 NA TGCGCCAGCAGCACCACAACGACAGGCCGTGCCTCCTACGAGCAGTACTTC CASSTTTTGRASYEQYF
few TRBJ2-1 TRBV19 NA TGTGCCAGTAGTATAGCGCAGGGACTGCCGTTCTTC CASSIAQGLPFF
few TRBJ2-5 TRBV6-5 NA TGTGCCAGCAGCACCCTGGACTCGCAAGAGACCCAGTACTTC CASSTLDSQETQYF
NA TRBJ2-1 TRBV4-1 TRBD2 TGCGCCAGCAGCCGGGGACTAGCGGGAGTGAATGAGCAGTTCTTC CASSRGLAGVNEQFF
medium-sized TRBJ1-1 TRBV7-3 NA TGTGCCAGCAGCTTAACGGGACAGAACACTGAAGCTTTCTTT CASSLTGQNTEAFF
NA TRBJ2-3 TRBV19 NA TGTGCCAGTAGTATTGCAGACACTGTAGATACGCAGTATTTT CASSIADTVDTQYF
NA TRBJ2-3 TRBV9 TRBD2 TGTGCCAGCAGCGTAGACCCGGCGGGAGGGGATACGCAGTATTTT CASSVDPAGGDTQYF
NA TRBJ2-3 TRBV28 TRBD2 TGTGCCAGCAGTTTTAATGACGGGAGGGTAACAGATACGCAGTATTTT CASSFNDGRVTDTQYF
once TRBJ2-5 TRBV7-3 TRBD1 TGTGCCAGCAGCCCACGACAGGGATGGGAGACCCAGTACTTC CASSPRQGWETQYF
NA TRBJ1-2 TRBV15 NA TGTGCCACCAGCAGAGAATTTTCTGGTCAGGGGCTAAATGGCTACACCTTC CATSREFSGQGLNGYTF
NA TRBJ2-7 TRBV6-1 TRBD1 TGTGCCAGCAGCCCCAGGACAGGGGGCTCCTACGAGCAGTACTTC CASSPRTGGSYEQYF
NA TRBJ2-3 TRBV19 TRBD2 TGTGCCAGTAGTGGACTAGCGGGAGGGCCAGCGACGCAGTATTTT CASSGLAGGPATQYF
NA TRBJ2-5 TRBV10-2 TRBD2 TGCGCCAGCAGTGAGTGGGAGGGAGTGGCTTCAGAGACCCAGTACTTC CASSEWEGVASETQYF
NA TRBJ2-7 TRBV28 TRBD2 TGTGCCAGCCGTCCGGGGGGGGGCAAGAACGAGCAGTACTTC CASRPGGGKNEQYF
NA TRBJ2-7 TRBV5-1 TRBD1 TGCGCCAGCAGCTTTGCGGAGACAGGGGTCTCCTACGAGCAGTACTTC CASSFAETGVSYEQYF
NA TRBJ1-2 TRBV7-9 NA TGTGCCAGCAGCCGGGACACGGGAGGCTACACCTTC CASSRDTGGYTF
NA TRBJ2-7 TRBV10-2 TRBD1 TGCGCCAGCAGAGAGACAGGGTTCGACGAGCAGTACTTC CASRETGFDEQYF
NA TRBJ2-5 TRBV2 TRBD1 TGTGCCAGCAGTGGGGAGACAGGGGCAGAGACCCAGTACTTC CASSGETGAETQYF
NA TRBJ1-3 TRBV2 NA TGTGCCAGCACTACGGGGAGCTCTGGAAACACCATATATTTT CASTTGSSGNTIYF
NA TRBJ2-5 TRBV7-2 NA TGTGCCAGCAGCCTCCGGGCGGGATTTGGAGAGACCCAGTACTTC CASSLRAGFGETQYF
NA TRBJ2-1 TRBV4-1 NA TGCGCCAGCAGCCAAGATCCTAGAAATGAGCAGTTCTTC CASSQDPRNEQFF
NA TRBJ2-5 TRBV11-1 TRBD1 TGTGCCAGCAGCCCGACAGGGGAGACCCAGTACTTC CASSPTGETQYF
NA TRBJ2-2 TRBV25-1 NA TGTGCCAGCAGTGAGGGCGGACAGAAAACCGGGGAGCTGTTTTTT CASSEGGQKTGELFF
NA TRBJ2-1 TRBV19 TRBD2 TGTGCCAGTAGTAAAATAGCGGGAGGGGCCAATGAGCAGTTCTTC CASSKIAGGANEQFF
NA TRBJ2-3 TRBV2 TRBD1 TGTGCCAGCAGCCTAGACAGGGGGCAACGTTCAGATACGCAGTATTTT CASSLDRGQRSDTQYF
few TRBJ1-2 TRBV6-5 NA TGTGCCAGCAGTTACTCGAAAGCGGCAGGGGACTATGGCTACACCTTC CASSYSKAAGDYGYTF
NA TRBJ2-7 TRBV27 TRBD2 TGTGCCAGCAGTTGGTCCTGGCGGGGGGGGACATACGAGCAGTACTTC CASSWSWRGGTYEQYF
few TRBJ2-7 TRBV5-1 TRBD2 TGCGCCAGCAGCTCCCATAGCGGGGCCTACGAGCAGTACTTC CASSSHSGAYEQYF
NA TRBJ1-2 TRBV5-6 NA TGTGCCAGCAGCTCCTCAGGGTTGGCCTATGGCTACACCTTC CASSSSGLAYGYTF
NA TRBJ2-5 TRBV7-8 TRBD2 TGTGCCAGCAGCCCCGGACTAGCGGGAGGCTCGGAGACCCAGTACTTC CASSPGLAGGSETQYF
NA TRBJ1-5 TRBV9 NA TGTGCCAGCAGAGCCAGGGGCGGTGGCAATCAGCCCCATCATTTT CASRARGGGNQPHHF
NA TRBJ1-2 TRBV19 NA TGTGCCAGTAGTGCATCCCGGGCTAACTATGGCTACACCTTC CASSASRANYGYTF
NA TRBJ1-1 TRBV5-1 NA TGCGCCAGCAGCTTGGATACAGGGAACACTGAAGCTTTCTTT CASSLDTGNTEAFF
NA TRBJ1-5 TRBV19 NA TGTGCCAGTAGTATAGAGGGAGTGCAGCCCCAGCATTTT CASSIEGVQPQHF
NA TRBJ2-3 TRBV19 NA TGTGCCAGTAGAATGGGCAACCGGGATACGCAGTATTTT CASRMGNRDTQYF
NA TRBJ1-3 TRBV5-7 NA TGTGCCAGCAGCCCCAACCCTGTGACGGGGGTCACGGGAAACACCATATATTTT CASSPNPVTGVTGNTIYF
NA TRBJ1-2 TRBV5-6 TRBD1 TGTGCCAGCAGCTTGGGAGGGACAGGGGCTACCTATGGCTACACCTTC CASSLGGTGATYGYTF